What follows are 17 T cell receptor beta chains derived from one specimen sequenced in a study of T cell responses to AZD1222 COVID-19 vaccine. Method: immunoSEQ multiplex PCR; TCRdb's copy keeps in-frame clones and lacks some. The data show about 140,000 clones, around nine tenths seen once. This specimen consisted of peripheral blood, obtained on day 0 of AZD1222 vaccination. The receptors stem from an adult in good health.

The J gene is TRBJ1-6, the V gene TRBV28; D gene ambiguous. The germline gives CDR1 MDHEN, CDR2 SYDVKM. The V and J ends lost 7 bases and 10 bases respectively, with 17 bases between them. This CDR3 spans 14 amino acids. CDR3 nucleotides: TGTGCCAGCACCCCGTTAGGGAGGGCCTCACCCCTCCACTTT. Translated, it gives CASTPLGRASPLHF.

The chain employs TRBV19 and TRBJ2-6; possibly TRBD1 for D (5 bases). Trimming left V 1 base short and J 1 base short, with 14 bases between. The CDR3 is 18 residues long. In germline, CDR1 is LNHDA, CDR2 SQIVND (reference sequence). CDR3 sequence (DNA): TGTGCCAGTAGTATAGGAGAAGGGGTATTTTCTGGGGCCAACGTCCTGACTTTC. It yields the protein CASSIGEGVFSGANVLTF.

The chain couples TRBV5-1 to TRBJ2-3; 12 positions agree with TRBD1. Trimming took 4 bases from V and 4 from J; bases not matched to a gene: 7. The length of the CDR3 is 16 residues. The germline V gene encodes CDR1 SGHRS and CDR2 YFSETQ. CDR3: CASSISGTGGADTQYF. Written as DNA, the CDR3 is TGCGCCAGCAGCATAAGCGGGACAGGGGGCGCAGATACGCAGTATTTT.

In nucleotides, the CDR3 is TGTGCCAGCAGTAGGACCTCAGCTAACTATGGCTACACCTTC. Translated: CASSRTSANYGYTF. The chain joins TRBV27 to TRBJ1-2; D not certain. The germline V gene has CDR1 MNHEY and CDR2 SMNVEV (reference sequence). V was clipped by 5 bases and J by 0 bases, with 10 bases between them. CDR3 length: 14 amino acids.

This clone was picked up a small number of times. V is TRBV6-5 and J is TRBJ2-5; D tentatively fits TRBD1 or TRBD2 (6 bases each). The CDR3 spans 14 residues. Germline CDR1 MNHEY, CDR2 SVGAGI. V dropped 7 bases and J dropped 5 bases, with 17 bases sitting between them. The CDR3 DNA reads as TGTGCCAGCACCGGAAGACAGGAGGGGGAGACCCAGTACTTC. Translation: CASTGRQEGETQYF.

The rearrangement links TRBV5-1 to TRBJ2-5, with D uncertain. Between the trimmed V and J ends, which lost 7 bases and 0 bases, there was a span of 16 bases. Per the germline V gene, CDR1 is SGHRS and CDR2 is YFSETQ. CDR3 length: 15 residues. This CDR3 reads CASGRGPTDQETQYF. The CDR3 DNA is TGCGCCAGCGGACGAGGCCCAACCGACCAAGAGACCCAGTACTTC.

The chain is built from TRBV12-2 and TRBJ2-2; the table gives TRBD1 as D, unverified against the DNA. TRBV12-2 is given as a pseudogene. The CDR3 length is 17 residues. CDR3 sequence: CASRTPHRDGNTGELFF. The CDR3 nucleotides read TGTGCAAGTCGCACCCCTCACAGGGACGGGAACACCGGGGAGCTGTTTTTT.

The chain recombines TRBV10-3 with TRBJ2-1; no firm D call. This CDR3 has 12 amino acids. Germline CDR1 and CDR2: ENHRY and SYGVKD. The ends were cut back, 5 bases at V and 9 bases at J, with 11 bases in the middle. The CDR3, as DNA: TGTGCCATCAGTTTGGATCAGTTTGAGCAGTTCTTC. Encoded protein: CAISLDQFEQFF.

The gene calls are TRBV28 and TRBJ2-3; 7 bases map to TRBD1. This CDR3 is 16 amino acids long. The V and J ends lost 3 bases and 6 bases, in that order; junction bases with no gene match: 12. CDR1 MDHEN and CDR2 SYDVKM come from the germline V gene. CDR3 bases: TGTGCCAGCAGTTTCTCGGACAGGCCTTTGGTGGATACGCAGTATTTT. This encodes CASSFSDRPLVDTQYF.

The V gene is TRBV3-1 (or the pseudogene TRBV3-2), the J gene TRBJ2-7; no clear D. The V gene lost 1 base and the J gene lost 0 bases, with 7 bases spanning the gap. CDR3 length: 14 amino acids. The germline V gene encodes CDR1 LGHDT and CDR2 YNNKEL (reference sequence). The CDR3 DNA sequence: TGTGCCAGCAGCCAAGTTTGGAGCTCCTACGAGCAGTACTTC. Protein product: CASSQVWSSYEQYF.

V gene TRBV10-2 combines with J gene TRBJ2-7; D ambiguous. The germline gives CDR1 WSHSY, CDR2 SAAADI. The length of the CDR3 is 12 residues. Trimming stripped 7 bases from V and 3 bases from J, with 10 bases between. The CDR3 is CASTGPIYEQYF. CDR3 bases: TGCGCCAGCACTGGCCCAATCTACGAGCAGTACTTC.

V and J are TRBV13 and TRBJ2-3, with TRBD2 matching over 8 bases. Trimming took 1 base from V and 2 from J; bases not matched to a gene: 5. CDR1 is PRHDT, CDR2 FYEKMQ, per germline (reference sequence). The CDR3 has 16 amino acids. Written as DNA, the CDR3 is TGTGCCAGCAGCTTAGCATTAGCGGGGATCACAGATACGCAGTATTTT. Protein product: CASSLALAGITDTQYF. The full variable domain, its missing parts supplied by reference TRBV13 and TRBJ2-3, is AAGVIQSPRHLIKEKRETATLKCYPIPRHDTVYWYQQGPGQDPQFLISFYEKMQSDKGSIPDRFSAQQFSDYHSELNMSSLELGDSALYFCASSLALAGITDTQYFGPGTRLTVL.

CDR3 bases: TGTGCCTGGAGTAATTTAGCGACTACTAGCACAGATACGCAGTATTTT. It is translated as CAWSNLATTSTDTQYF. The chain combines TRBV30 with TRBJ2-3, with D perhaps matching TRBD2 (5 bases). The V end was cut by 2 bases, the J end by 0 bases, with 15 bases between. This CDR3 comprises 16 residues. The germline V gene encodes CDR1 GTSNPN and CDR2 SVGIG (reference sequence).

The CDR3 sequence is CASSPHPGQGNQPQHF. For the CDR3, the DNA is TGTGCCAGCAGTCCGCATCCGGGACAGGGTAATCAGCCCCAGCATTTT. The chain couples TRBV27 to TRBJ1-5; 9 nucleotides match TRBD1. Looked up from germline, CDR1 is MNHEY and CDR2 is SMNVEV (reference sequence). The CDR3 sequence is 16 residues long. V lost 5 bases to trimming and J lost 4 bases; unmatched junction nucleotides: 9.

V gene TRBV4-1 combines with J gene TRBJ2-1; 13 positions match TRBD2. There are 18 residues in the CDR3. V was clipped by 1 base and J by 0 bases; unmatched bases: 3. CDR1 is MGHRA, CDR2 YSYEKL, per germline. The CDR3 reads CASSQGLAGGRSYNEQFF. CDR3 sequence (DNA): TGCGCCAGCAGCCAAGGACTAGCGGGGGGCCGCTCCTACAATGAGCAGTTCTTC.

V usage is TRBV7-2 and J usage is TRBJ1-4; D is uncertain. In germline, CDR1 is SGHTA, CDR2 FQGNSA. The V end was cut by 4 bases, the J end by 3 bases, with 12 bases between. The CDR3 has 15 residues. The CDR3 reads CASSSTRGANEKLFF. DNA of the CDR3: TGTGCCAGCAGCTCAACACGGGGTGCTAATGAAAAACTGTTTTTT. Combining the CDR3 with reference TRBV7-2 and TRBJ1-4 gives the whole variable domain GAGVSQSPSNKVTEKGKDVELRCDPISGHTALYWYRQSLGQGLEFLIYFQGNSAPDKSGLPSDRFSAERTGGSVSTLTIQRTQQEDSAVYLCASSSTRGANEKLFFGSGTQLSVL.

The chain combines TRBV10-2 with TRBJ1-6; D gene ambiguous. From germline, CDR1 is WSHSY and CDR2 SAAADI. The CDR3 covers 12 residues. V was shortened by 8 bases and J by 14 bases, with 16 bases between the two germline ends. CDR3 nucleotides: TGCGCCAGCGGCCGGGAGCAGGCCTCCCTCCACTTT. Residues: CASGREQASLHF.